This TCR beta chain is drawn from a study of cytomegalovirus exposure and HLA in healthy donors listed by TCRdb under 2017. As for the study more broadly: An earlier analysis of several hundred of the donors reported about 250 Gb of sequence data and some 120 million unique TCR beta sequences from roughly 180 million T cells. An early release covering approximately 600 HLA-typed donors comprised approximately 300 gigabases of sequencing data and approximately 80 million unique TCR sequences. Of the 350 to 400 genotyped donors, 65% to 90% fell in the genetic ancestry cluster associated with self-reported Caucasian donors. The study aimed to test whether cataloging public T cell receptors could reveal signatures of past pathogen exposure. The study used immunosequencing to profile the T cell repertoires of several hundred subjects and linked those repertoires to cytomegalovirus serostatus. Besides the first cohort of more than 650 subjects, a separate validation cohort made up of 120 or so different subjects was used. To predict cytomegalovirus infection status, the study combined high-throughput TCR immunosequencing, statistical association of individual TCRs with disease status, and machine learning. A later analysis re-examined previously published TCR beta repertoires from roughly 720 donors and added high-resolution HLA genotyping to investigate patterns of TCR occurrence. The later analysis used no new phenotypic data to find candidate immune exposures, relying instead on TCR beta sequences and their occurrence across donors. In an earlier analysis of 550 to 700 of the donors, high-throughput TCR beta sequencing was used to judge whether each TCR beta V gene segment behaved as functional or pseudogenic. Alongside the repertoire data, information on donor age, sex, ethnicity and CMV serostatus was compiled. A later genetic analysis took genome-wide SNP genotypes for about 65% of the 666 donors and used that subset as a discovery cohort. All discovery cohort repertoires had been generated on a single sequencing platform. HLA typing covered class I and class II loci at four-digit resolution. The number of donors typed differed by locus, with about 629-640 for A, B, C, DRB1 and DQB1, 522 for DQA1, 600 to 610 for DPA1, and some 470 for DPB1. About five DR-DQ haplotypes were handled as single units for association and clustering, since linkage in the cohort was strong. On average, roughly 240,000 unique TCR beta nucleotide sequences were sequenced per donor among 300 to 500 genotyped donors of the cohort, with 15% to 20% of those sequences being non-productive. Overall results and qualifications from the work: V-gene and J-gene trimming of TCR beta chains was associated with a missense DCLRE1C variant in a later genetic analysis, and the association was replicated in an independent cohort. According to a later analysis, most CMV-associated TCR beta chains appeared to be HLA-restricted, and the HLA associations seemed to be driven largely by CMV exposure. A later analysis associated some 17,000 TCR beta sequences with specific HLA alleles at a false discovery rate of 0.05. Because HLA typing was missing for some donors at each locus, association tests included only the typed subset. In a later analysis, HLA-associated TCR beta chains were found to be more clonally expanded and to have lower generation probabilities than equally common non-associated chains. Some IMGT-functional V segments, including TRBV6-2 and TRBV6-3, could not be told apart with the 87-base-pair reads, so those segments were excluded. A total of 150 to 200 TCR beta chains were listed by the study as associated with cytomegalovirus. This cohort had only TCR beta chains sequenced, and the lack of alpha or paired-chain data limited which features could be detected. Cytomegalovirus status was reported to be diagnosed by the classifier with high specificity and sensitivity in both the original and validation cohorts. The presence/absence analyses assumed that sequencing depth was roughly uniform across donors, and that assumption may not be true. Broadly in line with IMGT annotations, most TCR beta V segments showed up in productive rearrangements about 87% or about 30% of the time in an earlier analysis of some 590 of the donors. A later genetic analysis reported fewer N-insertions in productive TCRs among donors in an Asian-associated ancestry cluster than the roughly 690-donor mean. According to a later analysis, TCR association rates differed among HLA loci, with DRB1 alleles showing the most associated TCRs and HLA-C alleles showing the fewest. A few of the identified cytomegalovirus-associated TCR beta chains were confirmed in vitro to be specific for cytomegalovirus antigens. The only immune exposure information available for the cohort was CMV serostatus. According to the authors, the approach could potentially be generalized to other disease states and immunological phenotypes. Several of the top co-occurrence clusters appeared to be linked to parvovirus B19, influenza, CMV and Epstein-Barr virus, according to a later analysis. While some public TCRs were present in many individuals, most TCR sequences turned up only very rarely across donors. A further reported finding was that TCR beta sequences accurately predicted the HLA-A and HLA-B alleles for most subjects in the first cohort. Roughly 17 rarely observed V segments, including chromosome 9 orphons, were excluded from the earlier analysis of a few hundred of the donors because counts were too low. Linkage disequilibrium might explain the correlated functional status among segregating V segments, but an unknown experimental factor could not be ruled out. When HLA alleles, especially DR and DQ, strongly co-occurred, attributing TCR associations to individual alleles was difficult. A cluster of highly shared sequence variants was judged likely to be a technical artifact of the sequencing pipeline.

The method behind the library was the immunoSEQ multiplex PCR assay. The multiplex PCR relied on a mix of 60 forward primers for TCR Vbeta segments and 13 reverse primers for TCR Jbeta segments. The CDR3 region of rearranged TCR beta genes was amplified from genomic DNA by a multiplex PCR assay. The Illumina HiSeq System was used to sequence the amplified TCR beta libraries as 87-base-pair reads. The authors processed their data as follows. In a later analysis, roughly 80 million unique TCR beta chains were counted across the roughly 670 repertoires, and some 10 million of these chains were shared by at least two donors. Raw reads were error-corrected and collapsed into unique sequences by a nearest-neighbor algorithm in which closely related sequences were merged to remove PCR and sequencing errors. V, D and J gene segments were assigned by aligning CDR3 sequences to IMGT reference sequences. Each retained sequence needed at least a six-nucleotide match to both a V gene segment and a J gene segment. Rearrangements were classified as productive when the CDR3 lacked stop codons and remained in frame with V and J, and all other rearrangements were classified as non-productive. CDR3 was defined according to IMGT convention as the region running from the second conserved V-encoded cysteine to the conserved J-encoded phenylalanine. Sequences without an unambiguous match to a single V gene segment were excluded from the earlier analysis of a few hundred of the donors. An earlier analysis of a few hundred of the donors called V segments functional above 56.7% productive rearrangements and segregating when the between-donor standard deviation exceeded 5%. A statistical classification framework was developed to diagnose cytomegalovirus status using the catalog of TCR beta chain sequences. In a later analysis, TCR nucleotide sequences were compared against IMGT/GENE-DB human TR gene sequences so that V and J genes could be assigned. A later analysis assigned CDR3 sequences and most-parsimonious VDJ recombination scenarios with the TCRdist pipeline. In a later analysis, each TCR beta chain was defined by its CDR3 amino acid sequence together with its V-gene family, and reads without a unique V-gene family were excluded. In a later analysis, 450 to 600 highly shared, low-generation-probability nucleotide sequences were removed to address suspected cross-contamination and a sequencing artifact. In a later analysis, a clonal expansion index was calculated for each public chain from normalized within-repertoire ranks of inferred template counts. In a later analysis, generation probabilities were computed using a VDJ recombination model fitted to out-of-frame rearrangements, and the results were checked against IGoR. A later analysis scored TCR-TCR, TCR-HLA and TCR-CMV co-occurrence with hypergeometric tests, applying a repertoire-size bias correction to TCR pairs. False discovery rates were estimated in a later analysis by permuting HLA or CMV assignments 20 times. In a later analysis, co-occurring TCRs were grouped using DBSCAN, with TCRdist sequence similarity added in when clustering inside HLA-allele-positive subsets. Repertoires with fewer than 30,000 or more than 120,000 public chains, plus five repertoires with anomalous nucleotide sharing, were excluded from co-occurrence clustering. Not all clones reach the TCRdb copy of this immuneACCESS table, which keeps in-frame sequences only. Checked studies attribute under half of the gap to unresolved V genes and leave the rest unexplained. Clonal size and the V and J genes are those of that table, whereas D and trimming came from the DNA. Present in this sample are roughly 140,000 clones, approximately 79% of which were seen just once. Roughly 6.3% of the sample rests with the top ten.

V drops 6 bases and J drops 0 bases, leaving 15 bases in between. The CDR3 covers 16 residues, taking in both the cysteine and the phenylalanine. Only the CDR3 region is kept as DNA, spanning 48 bases read in frame from base 1. CDR1 and CDR2, looked up from the germline V gene, are MDHEN and SYDVKM. This clone was observed a handful of times. Its cognate antigen has yet to be identified. No base quality information exists; no much larger clone differs at one position. The cohort comprised some 680 healthy bone marrow donors. All cohort members were sampled while nominally healthy, although unrecorded immune exposures were likely present. The donor tested CMV seropositive and was one of the 289 seropositive cohort members. A peripheral blood sample was collected from each donor, and TCR beta sequencing was performed on peripheral blood mononuclear cells. Genomic DNA extraction from the blood cell samples was performed with the Qiagen DNeasy Blood Extraction Kit.

This clonotype was obtained from a man aged 50-59 years in good health and CMV-seropositive. Sequenced input: PBMCs. In this chain, TRBV28 is recombined with TRBJ1-3; the D gene is unclear. The CDR3 region: CASRPEGRNSGNTIYF. The bases read TGTGCCAGCAGACCCGAGGGCCGTAACTCTGGAAACACCATATATTTT.